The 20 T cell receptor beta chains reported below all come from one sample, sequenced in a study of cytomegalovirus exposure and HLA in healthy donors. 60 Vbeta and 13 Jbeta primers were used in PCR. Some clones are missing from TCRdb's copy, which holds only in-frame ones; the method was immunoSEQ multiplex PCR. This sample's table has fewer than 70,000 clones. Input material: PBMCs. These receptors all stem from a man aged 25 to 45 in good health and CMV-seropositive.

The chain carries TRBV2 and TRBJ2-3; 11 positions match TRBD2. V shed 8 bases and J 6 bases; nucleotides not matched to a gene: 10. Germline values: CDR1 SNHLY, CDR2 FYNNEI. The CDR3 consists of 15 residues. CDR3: CASRRLAGLGDTQYF. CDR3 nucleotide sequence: TGTGCCAGCCGCAGACTAGCGGGGCTGGGCGATACGCAGTATTTT.

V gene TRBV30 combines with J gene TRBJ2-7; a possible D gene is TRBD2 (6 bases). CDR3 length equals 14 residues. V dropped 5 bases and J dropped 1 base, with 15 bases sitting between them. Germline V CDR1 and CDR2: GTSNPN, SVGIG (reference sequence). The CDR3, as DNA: TGTGCCTGGGGTACCGGGACTTTTTCCTACGAGCAGTACTTC. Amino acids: CAWGTGTFSYEQYF. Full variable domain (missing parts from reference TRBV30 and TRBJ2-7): SQTIHQWPATLVQPVGSPLSLECTVEGTSNPNLYWYRQAAGRGLQLLFYSVGIGQISSEVPQNLSASRPQDRQFILSSKKLLLSDSGFYLCAWGTGTFSYEQYFGPGTRLTVT.

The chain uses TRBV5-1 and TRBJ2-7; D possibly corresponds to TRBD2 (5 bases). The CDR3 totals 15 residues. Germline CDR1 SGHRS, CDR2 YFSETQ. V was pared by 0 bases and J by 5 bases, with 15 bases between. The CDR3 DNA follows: TGCGCCAGCAGCTTGGCCGGGGATAATGTCGACGAGCAGTACTTC. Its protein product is CASSLAGDNVDEQYF.

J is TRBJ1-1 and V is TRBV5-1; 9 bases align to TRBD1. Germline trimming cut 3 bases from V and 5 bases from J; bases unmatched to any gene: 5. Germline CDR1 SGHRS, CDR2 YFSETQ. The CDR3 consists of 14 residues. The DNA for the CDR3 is TGCGCCAGCAGCTCGGGACAGGGTTGGACTGAAGCTTTCTTT. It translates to CASSSGQGWTEAFF.

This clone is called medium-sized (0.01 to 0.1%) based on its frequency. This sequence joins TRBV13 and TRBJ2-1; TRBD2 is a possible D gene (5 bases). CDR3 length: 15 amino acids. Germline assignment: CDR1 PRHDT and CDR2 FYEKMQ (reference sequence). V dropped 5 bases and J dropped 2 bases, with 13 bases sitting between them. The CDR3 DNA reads TGTGCCAGCAGCCCCGGGGTGGGGACCTACAATGAGCAGTTCTTC. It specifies CASSPGVGTYNEQFF. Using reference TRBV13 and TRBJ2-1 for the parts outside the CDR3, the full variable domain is AAGVIQSPRHLIKEKRETATLKCYPIPRHDTVYWYQQGPGQDPQFLISFYEKMQSDKGSIPDRFSAQQFSDYHSELNMSSLELGDSALYFCASSPGVGTYNEQFFGPGTRLTVL.

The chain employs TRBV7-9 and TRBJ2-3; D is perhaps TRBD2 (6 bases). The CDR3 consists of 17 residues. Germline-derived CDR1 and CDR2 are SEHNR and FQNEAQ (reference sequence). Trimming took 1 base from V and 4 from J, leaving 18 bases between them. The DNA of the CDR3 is TGTGCCAGCAGCTTAGGACTAGGTAGAGTATGGGCAGATACGCAGTATTTT. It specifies CASSLGLGRVWADTQYF.

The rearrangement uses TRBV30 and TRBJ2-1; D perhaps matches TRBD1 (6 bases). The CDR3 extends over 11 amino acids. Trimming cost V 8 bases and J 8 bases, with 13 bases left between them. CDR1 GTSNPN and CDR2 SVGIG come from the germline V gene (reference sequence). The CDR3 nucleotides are TGTGCCAGTAAGCAGGGGTATGAGCAGTTCTTC. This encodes CASKQGYEQFF. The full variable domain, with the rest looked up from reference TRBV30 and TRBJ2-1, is SQTIHQWPATLVQPVGSPLSLECTVEGTSNPNLYWYRQAAGRGLQLLFYSVGIGQISSEVPQNLSASRPQDRQFILSSKKLLLSDSGFYLCASKQGYEQFFGPGTRLTVL.

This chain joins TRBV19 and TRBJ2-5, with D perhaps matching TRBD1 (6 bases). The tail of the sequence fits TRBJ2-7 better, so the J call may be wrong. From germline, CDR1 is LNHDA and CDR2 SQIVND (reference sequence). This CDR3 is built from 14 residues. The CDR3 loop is CASSNPRTAYEQYF. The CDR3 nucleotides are TGTGCCAGTAGTAACCCGCGGACAGCCTACGAGCAGTACTTC.

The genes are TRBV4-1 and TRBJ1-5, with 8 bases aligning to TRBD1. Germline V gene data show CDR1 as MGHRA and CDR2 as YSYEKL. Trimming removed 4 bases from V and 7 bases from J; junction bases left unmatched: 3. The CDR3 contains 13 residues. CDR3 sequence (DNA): TGCGCCAGCAGCCGACAGGGGATCCAGCCCCAGCATTTT. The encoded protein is CASSRQGIQPQHF.

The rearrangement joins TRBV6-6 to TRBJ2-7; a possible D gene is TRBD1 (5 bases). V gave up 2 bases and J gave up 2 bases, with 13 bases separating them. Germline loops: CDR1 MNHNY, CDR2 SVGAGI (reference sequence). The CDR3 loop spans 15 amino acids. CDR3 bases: TGTGCCAGCAGTTACCGGGCAGGGCACCCCTACGAGCAGTACTTC. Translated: CASSYRAGHPYEQYF.

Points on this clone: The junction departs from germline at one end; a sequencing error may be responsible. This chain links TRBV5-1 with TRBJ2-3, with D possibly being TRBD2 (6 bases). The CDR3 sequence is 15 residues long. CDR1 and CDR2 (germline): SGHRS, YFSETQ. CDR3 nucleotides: TGCGCCAGCAGCTTGGCGGGGGTTACCACAGATAAGCAGTATTTT. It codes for CASSLAGVTTDKQYF.

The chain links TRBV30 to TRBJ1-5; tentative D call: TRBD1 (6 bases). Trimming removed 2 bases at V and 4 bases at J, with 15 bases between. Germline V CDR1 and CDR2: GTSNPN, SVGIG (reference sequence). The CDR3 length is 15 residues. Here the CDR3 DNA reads TGTGCCTGGAGTACAGGGTTTGAAGTGAATCAGCCCCAGCATTTT. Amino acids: CAWSTGFEVNQPQHF.

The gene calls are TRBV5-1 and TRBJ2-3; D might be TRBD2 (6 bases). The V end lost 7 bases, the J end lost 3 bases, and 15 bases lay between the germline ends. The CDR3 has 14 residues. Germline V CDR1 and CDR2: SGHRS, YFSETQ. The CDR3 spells CASGAGTPTDTQYF. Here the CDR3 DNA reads TGCGCCAGCGGGGCGGGAACCCCGACAGATACGCAGTATTTT.

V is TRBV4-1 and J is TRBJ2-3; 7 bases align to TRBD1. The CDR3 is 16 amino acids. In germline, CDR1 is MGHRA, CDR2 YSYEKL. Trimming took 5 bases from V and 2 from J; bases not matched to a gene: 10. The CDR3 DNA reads TGCGCCAGCAGCTTCTCCCCCGGGACAGTCACAGATACGCAGTATTTT. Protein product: CASSFSPGTVTDTQYF.

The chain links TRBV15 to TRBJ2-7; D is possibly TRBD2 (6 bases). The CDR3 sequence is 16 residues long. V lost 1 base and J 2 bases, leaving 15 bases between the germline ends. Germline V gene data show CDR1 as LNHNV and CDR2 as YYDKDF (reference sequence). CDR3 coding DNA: TGTGCCACCAGCAGAGTTTTCGGGCGGGGAACCTACGAGCAGTACTTC. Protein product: CATSRVFGRGTYEQYF.

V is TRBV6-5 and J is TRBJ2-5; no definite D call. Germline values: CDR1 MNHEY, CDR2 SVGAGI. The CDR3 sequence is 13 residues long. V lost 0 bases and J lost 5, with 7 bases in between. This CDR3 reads CASSYSTGETQYF. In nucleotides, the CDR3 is TGTGCCAGCAGTTACTCGACCGGGGAGACCCAGTACTTC.

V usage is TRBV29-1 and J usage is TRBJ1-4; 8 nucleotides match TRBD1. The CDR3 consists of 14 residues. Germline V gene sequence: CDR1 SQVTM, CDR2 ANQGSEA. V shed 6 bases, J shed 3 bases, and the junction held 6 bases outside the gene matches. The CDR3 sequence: CSVGDRLSNEKLFF. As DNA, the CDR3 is TGCAGCGTAGGGGACAGGTTATCTAATGAAAAACTGTTTTTT. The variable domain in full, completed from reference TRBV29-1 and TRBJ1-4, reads SAVISQKPSRDICQRGTSLTIQCQVDSQVTMMFWYRQQPGQSLTLIATANQGSEATYESGFVIDKFPISRPNLTFSTLTVSNMSPEDSSIYLCSVGDRLSNEKLFFGSGTQLSVL.

CDR3 DNA: TGTGCCAGCAGCTCCAGCGGGGTTTACAATGAGCAGTTCTTC. Amino acid sequence: CASSSSGVYNEQFF. This chain joins TRBV11-3 and TRBJ2-1, with 7 bases that match TRBD2. CDR3 length: 14 residues. V was clipped by 4 bases and J by 4 bases; unmatched bases: 4. Germline CDR1 reads SGHNT; CDR2 reads YENEEA.

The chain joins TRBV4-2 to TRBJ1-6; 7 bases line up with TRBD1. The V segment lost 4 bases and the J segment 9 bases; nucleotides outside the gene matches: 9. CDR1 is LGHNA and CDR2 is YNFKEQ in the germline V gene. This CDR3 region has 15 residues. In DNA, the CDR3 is TGTGCCAGCAGCCGCCCGGGACAGCGGGCTTCACCCCTCCACTTT. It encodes CASSRPGQRASPLHF.

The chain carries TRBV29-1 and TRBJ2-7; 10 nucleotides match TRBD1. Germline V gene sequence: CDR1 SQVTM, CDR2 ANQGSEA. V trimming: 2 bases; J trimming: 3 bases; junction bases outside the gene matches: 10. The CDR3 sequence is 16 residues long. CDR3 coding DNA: TGCAGCGTTGAATTGGGGCCGACAGGGGGCGTCTACGAGCAGTACTTC. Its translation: CSVELGPTGGVYEQYF.